One and the same sample provided the 24 T cell receptor beta chains below, sequenced in a study of cytomegalovirus exposure and HLA in healthy donors. With 60 Vbeta and 13 Jbeta primers, the PCR was carried out. Only in-frame clones appear in the TCRdb table, and some are missing; sequencing was by immunoSEQ multiplex PCR. The sample consists of roughly 97,000 clones, approximately 79% of them appearing once. The sample taken for sequencing was PBMCs. These receptors originate from a man aged 55 to 69 in good health and CMV-seropositive.

This clone was detected a few times. The chain recombines TRBV5-1 with TRBJ2-2, with D maybe TRBD1 (6 bases). The germline CDR1 and CDR2 sequences are SGHRS and YFSETQ. The CDR3 contains 16 residues. V lost 2 bases to trimming and J lost 4 bases, with 15 bases between them. The CDR3 spells CASSLTGTTTTGELFF. The DNA of the CDR3 is TGCGCCAGCAGCTTAACCGGGACAACAACCACCGGGGAGCTGTTTTTT.

For the CDR3, the DNA is TGTGCTAGTGGTTTGCACGGGGGGAATCAGCCCCAGCATTTT. This encodes CASGLHGGNQPQHF. The chain couples TRBV12-5 to TRBJ1-5; tentatively, D is TRBD1 (5 bases). Deletions cut 2 bases from V and 4 bases from J, with 9 bases between. Germline CDR1 and CDR2: LGHNT and FRNRAP. This CDR3 has 14 amino acids.

This chain connects TRBV6-6 to TRBJ1-4; 7 bases map to TRBD1. Per germline, CDR1 MNHNY and CDR2 SVGAGI (reference sequence). The CDR3 runs 14 residues. V trimming: 5 bases; J trimming: 1 base; junction bases outside the gene matches: 1. The CDR3 spells CASSRQGTNEKLFF. For the CDR3, the DNA is TGTGCCAGCAGTCGACAGGGAACTAATGAAAAACTGTTTTTT.

CDR3: CASSEDNGGQGSYEQYF. CDR3 DNA sequence: TGTGCCAGCAGTGAAGACAACGGGGGGCAGGGGTCCTACGAGCAGTACTTC. The chain combines TRBV6-1 with TRBJ2-7; D is possibly TRBD2 (7 bases). V was trimmed by 1 base and J by 1 base, leaving 17 bases between them. This CDR3 spans 17 amino acids. Germline V CDR1 and CDR2: MNHNS, SASEGT.

This sequence joins TRBV4-3 and TRBJ2-5; TRBD1 aligns across 9 bases. Germline loops: CDR1 LGHNA, CDR2 YSLEER. V gave up 0 bases and J gave up 1 base; unmatched junction bases: 0. The CDR3 has 15 amino acids. CDR3 nucleotides: TGCGCCAGCAGCCAAGAGGGACAGGGCCAAGAGACCCAGTACTTC. Its translation is CASSQEGQGQETQYF.

The chain recombines TRBV7-2 with TRBJ1-5; TRBD1 aligns across 7 bases. Germline CDR1 is SGHTA and CDR2 is FQGNSA. This CDR3 has 16 residues. J was trimmed by 2 bases and V by 5 bases; bases with no gene match: 9. CDR3: CASSLRTGSGNQPQHF. The DNA for the CDR3 is TGTGCCAGCAGCCTCCGGACAGGTTCAGGCAATCAGCCCCAGCATTTT. The full variable domain, rest sourced from reference TRBV7-2 and TRBJ1-5, is GAGVSQSPSNKVTEKGKDVELRCDPISGHTALYWYRQSLGQGLEFLIYFQGNSAPDKSGLPSDRFSAERTGGSVSTLTIQRTQQEDSAVYLCASSLRTGSGNQPQHFGDGTRLSIL.

The chain carries TRBV29-1 and TRBJ2-7, with 9 bases that match TRBD2. V lost 1 base, J lost 2 bases, and 9 bases stayed unmatched. CDR3 length: 16 residues. Per germline, CDR1 SQVTM and CDR2 ANQGSEA. CDR3 coding DNA: TGCAGCGTTGAAGGAGATCGGGCTAGCGGGGCCTACGAGCAGTACTTC. Protein: CSVEGDRASGAYEQYF.

The CDR3 nucleotides read TGTGCCAGCAGTGTAGAGCGGACCACAGATACGCAGTATTTT. Encoded protein: CASSVERTTDTQYF. The rearrangement uses TRBV6-1 and TRBJ2-3; D perhaps matches TRBD2 (5 bases). Germline V lookup: CDR1 MNHNS, CDR2 SASEGT. The CDR3 loop spans 14 amino acids. V was clipped by 4 bases and J by 2 bases, with 10 bases between them.

J is TRBJ2-2 and V is TRBV11-2; D not resolved. Germline-derived CDR1 and CDR2 are SGHAT and FQNNGV. V shed 6 bases and J shed 7 bases, with 15 bases lying between them. CDR3 length: 14 amino acids. The DNA for the CDR3 is TGTGCCAGCAGTAAGATGGCAGGAAGCGGGGAGCTGTTTTTT. Residues: CASSKMAGSGELFF.

The J gene is TRBJ2-1, the V gene TRBV5-1; TRBD1 matches 9 bases. The CDR3 has 16 residues. V trimming: 2 bases; J trimming: 6 bases; junction bases outside the gene matches: 9. CDR1 SGHRS and CDR2 YFSETQ come from the germline V gene. The CDR3 DNA sequence: TGCGCCAGCAGCTTCACCGGGACAGGGTTGATCAATGAGCAGTTCTTC. Its protein is CASSFTGTGLINEQFF. Drawing the rest from reference TRBV5-1 and TRBJ2-1, the complete variable domain is KAGVTQTPRYLIKTRGQQVTLSCSPISGHRSVSWYQQTPGQGLQFLFEYFSETQRNKGNFPGRFSGRQFSNSRSEMNVSTLELGDSALYLCASSFTGTGLINEQFFGPGTRLTVL.

The chain has TRBV7-2 and TRBJ1-5, with 8 bases lining up with TRBD1. The CDR3 totals 15 residues. Trimming at V came to 5 bases and at J to 7 bases, leaving 10 bases not matched to a gene. The germline gives CDR1 SGHTA, CDR2 FQGNSA. CDR3 DNA: TGTGCCAGCAGCATCGGGACAGGCAGTCGGCAGCCCCAGCATTTT. Its translation is CASSIGTGSRQPQHF.

CDR3: CAWSSGAGWGEKLFF. The CDR3 region has the DNA TGTGCCTGGAGTTCTGGTGCAGGGTGGGGTGAAAAACTGTTTTTT. V gene TRBV30 combines with J gene TRBJ1-4, with D perhaps TRBD1 (5 bases). The CDR3 covers 15 residues. V lost 2 bases and J 7 bases, leaving 17 bases between the germline ends. The germline CDR1 and CDR2 sequences are GTSNPN and SVGIG (reference sequence).

This clone was seen only a few times. V usage is TRBV6-5 and J usage is TRBJ1-2; D uncertain. Germline V gene data show CDR1 as MNHEY and CDR2 as SVGAGI. V gave up 0 bases and J gave up 4 bases, with 12 bases separating them. The CDR3 extends over 15 amino acids. CDR3 nucleotides: TGTGCCAGCAGTTACTCGAAAACAGCCTCCTATGGCTACACCTTC. The encoded protein is CASSYSKTASYGYTF.

The chain carries TRBV6-4 and TRBJ1-2; D may be TRBD1 (6 bases). The length of the CDR3 is 13 residues. The V end lost 5 bases, the J end lost 7 bases, and 14 bases lay between the germline ends. Germline values: CDR1 MRHNA, CDR2 SNTAGT. The CDR3 DNA is TGTGCCAGCAGTCCGGACATGGGGGCTGGCTACACCTTC. Amino acid sequence: CASSPDMGAGYTF.

This clone was recorded many times. CDR3 in amino acids: CASSLEGAATSGANVLTF. The CDR3 DNA follows: TGCGCCAGCAGCTTGGAGGGGGCAGCAACCTCTGGGGCCAACGTCCTGACTTTC. The chain employs TRBV5-1 and TRBJ2-6; 7 nucleotides match TRBD1. CDR3 size: 18 residues. The germline V gene encodes CDR1 SGHRS and CDR2 YFSETQ. Trimming removed 0 bases from V and 0 bases from J; junction bases left unmatched: 6.

CDR3 nucleotide sequence: TGTGCCAGCAGCTTAACCCCTTCCGAGCAGTACTTC. Protein: CASSLTPSEQYF. The chain combines TRBV11-2 with TRBJ2-5; D ambiguous. TRBJ2-7 explains the end of the DNA better; the J call may be wrong. The length of the CDR3 is 12 residues. Germline lookup yields CDR1 SGHAT and CDR2 FQNNGV.

This clone was detected only a few times. A read error is the likely source, as a far larger clone sits one nucleotide away. The identical CDR3 is also encoded by other nucleotide sequences in the sample. V is TRBV5-1 and J is TRBJ2-7, with TRBD1 identical over 7 bases. CDR3 length equals 15 residues. The germline V gene encodes CDR1 SGHRS and CDR2 YFSETQ. J was trimmed by 2 bases and V by 1 base; bases with no gene match: 6. CDR3 protein: CASSLPGQTTYEQYF. As DNA, the CDR3 is TGCGCCAGCAGCTTGCCGGGACAGACCACCTACGAGCAGTACTTC.

This CDR3 reads CASSQRQGATYGYTF. CDR3 coding DNA: TGCGCCAGCAGCCAACGACAGGGGGCGACCTATGGCTACACCTTC. This chain joins TRBV4-3 and TRBJ1-2; 10 bases fit TRBD1. Trimming cost V 2 bases and J 4 bases; bases outside gene matches: 4. CDR3 length equals 15 residues. Germline CDR1 reads LGHNA; CDR2 reads YSLEER.

The chain is built from TRBV12-5 and TRBJ1-1, with D perhaps TRBD1 (6 bases). V gave up 5 bases and J gave up 0 bases, with 10 bases separating them. The germline gives CDR1 LGHNT, CDR2 FRNRAP. This CDR3 comprises 14 residues. CDR3 sequence: CASGRTGMNTEAFF. In nucleotides, the CDR3 is TGTGCTAGTGGTCGAACAGGGATGAACACTGAAGCTTTCTTT.

This chain connects TRBV29-1 to TRBJ2-5, with 12 bases that match TRBD2. CDR1 SQVTM and CDR2 ANQGSEA come from the germline V gene. The CDR3 has 13 amino acids. The V segment lost 3 bases and the J segment 11 bases; nucleotides outside the gene matches: 7. The CDR3 DNA is TGCAGCGTTGACCGACTAGCGGGGGAAGAGCAGTACTTC. Its protein product is CSVDRLAGEEQYF.

The chain joins TRBV10-3 to TRBJ2-3; D is perhaps TRBD2 (6 bases). This CDR3 spans 15 amino acids. Germline CDR1 is ENHRY and CDR2 is SYGVKD. V was shortened by 5 bases and J by 0 bases, with 12 bases between the two germline ends. The CDR3 reads CAISTAGTSTDTQYF. CDR3 DNA sequence: TGTGCCATCAGTACGGCCGGGACTAGCACAGATACGCAGTATTTT.

The V call is TRBV10-1, the J call TRBJ2-7, with 9 nucleotides matching TRBD1. The CDR3 loop spans 15 amino acids. V lost 4 bases to trimming and J lost 6 bases; unmatched junction nucleotides: 10. Germline values: CDR1 WNHNN, CDR2 SYGVQD (reference sequence). CDR3 sequence reads: CASSGGWTGEGEQYF. Here the CDR3 DNA reads TGCGCCAGCAGTGGGGGTTGGACAGGGGAAGGCGAGCAGTACTTC.

The chain recombines TRBV4-2 with TRBJ1-4; D gene unclear. CDR1 and CDR2 from the germline V gene are LGHNA and YNFKEQ. Trimming shortened V by 8 bases and J by 4 bases, and 8 bases separated the two germline ends. The CDR3 is made up of 12 amino acids. Written as DNA, the CDR3 is TGTGCCAGCGCGGCGGGTAATGAAAAACTGTTTTTT. As protein: CASAAGNEKLFF.

V and J are TRBV19 and TRBJ2-5; TRBD2 aligns across 8 bases. Trimming removed 3 bases from V and 4 bases from J; junction bases left unmatched: 10. The CDR3 runs 16 residues. Germline CDR1 reads LNHDA; CDR2 reads SQIVND (reference sequence). The chain's CDR3 is CASSMMGLVNGETQYF. DNA of the CDR3: TGTGCCAGTAGTATGATGGGACTAGTAAACGGAGAGACCCAGTACTTC.